This TCR beta chain was identified during a study of shared clonotypes between healthy human individuals. The naive CD8 population came from CD45RO-negative cells selected for CCR7, without terminally differentiated effector memory CD45RA+ cells. The CDR3 totals 14 residues. The ends were cut back, 3 bases at V and 0 bases at J, with 6 bases in the middle. Germline lookup yields CDR1 LNHDA and CDR2 SQIVND (reference sequence). Repertoires were generated with immunoSEQ multiplex PCR, while TCRdb's copy carries only in-frame clones and drops some. The data show about 2.2 million clones, approximately 92% seen once.

This chain joins TRBV19 and TRBJ1-5; perhaps TRBD1 as D (5 bases). The sequencing sample was made of naive CD8+ T cells from PBMCs. The TCR comes from a man between 18 and 29 years old in good health. Some clones in this sample may be carry-over from other donors' samples. The CDR3 DNA follows: TGTGCCAGTAGTATCGACAGTAGCAATCAGCCCCAGCATTTT. Its translation: CASSIDSSNQPQHF.